Sequencing of this TCR beta chain was carried out in a study of T cells after yellow fever vaccination. Study-level points and caveats: In FACS-sorted repertoires, abundant clonotypes from the bulk population could appear as contaminants. Post-booster repertoires again held most primary-vaccination clones (approximately 96% CD4, roughly 89% CD8).

This CDR3 is 14 amino acids long. The junction had 8 bases not matched to a gene; V was cut back by 5 bases and J by 5 bases. The V gene's germline CDR1 is SEHNR and CDR2 FQNEAQ (reference sequence). One entry per CDR3 protein, called by TCRdb with MiXCR from the 5' RACE reads. The sample has about 300,000 distinct CDR3 sequences; roughly 9% are singletons. This clonotype was seen a handful of times. Its target is not known. This sequence joins TRBV7-9 and TRBJ1-2; 7 nucleotides line up with TRBD1. The specimen was CD4+ T cells sorted from PBMCs, collected 5 days after the yellow fever booster vaccination. This TCR derives from a man younger than 30 who received the YFV17D yellow fever vaccine. The CDR3: CASSTTGRLYGYTF. The CDR3, as DNA: TGTGCCAGCAGCACGACAGGGCGCCTATATGGCTACACCTTC.